One sample yielded the 16 T cell receptor beta chains listed below, sequenced in a study of T cell repertoires in cytomegalovirus infection (dated by TCRdb to about 2019). TCRdb lists the instrument as Illumina HiSeq 1500. TCRdb handled the public reads itself, with Q25 trimming in fastp and clone calling in MiXCR, and kept productive beta chains. Rows matching on CDR3 protein sequence are summarized as one entry with the most common DNA and genes. For this sample there are hundreds of thousands of distinct CDR3 sequences; roughly 24% appear just once. The ten most abundant clones make up approximately 8% of the sample. The sample taken for sequencing was CD8+ T cells from PBMCs. Source of these receptors: a human donor in good health (CMV status not recorded). Some clones in this sample may be carry-over from other donors' samples.

This sequence joins TRBV29-1 and TRBJ1-2; D is unclear. Trimming took off 3 bases at V and 0 bases at J, with 5 bases between the two ends. The CDR3 is made up of 12 amino acids. The germline CDR1 and CDR2 sequences are SQVTM and ANQGSEA. This CDR3 is CSVEGTNYGYTF. CDR3 DNA: TGCAGCGTTGAGGGGACTAACTATGGCTACACCTTC.

This clonotype was seen repeatedly, ten times or more. The J gene is TRBJ1-3, the V gene TRBV7-6; tentatively, D is TRBD1 (5 bases). This CDR3 contains 15 residues. V was pared by 5 bases and J by 2 bases, with 13 bases between. Germline CDR1 SGHVS, CDR2 FNYEAQ. CDR3 residues: CASSRDAGTGNTIYF. The CDR3 bases are TGTGCCAGCAGCCGAGACGCAGGGACTGGAAACACCATATATTTT. Variable domain in full (rest from reference TRBV7-6 and TRBJ1-3): GAGVSQSPRYKVTKRGQDVALRCDPISGHVSLYWYRQALGQGPEFLTYFNYEAQQDKSGLPNDRFSAERPEGSISTLTIQRTEQRDSAMYRCASSRDAGTGNTIYFGEGSWLTVV.

This clonotype was seen ten or more times. V is TRBV27 and J is TRBJ1-1, with D unresolved. This CDR3 spans 14 amino acids. V was cut by 4 bases and J by 1 base, with 10 bases left in between. Germline CDR1 is MNHEY and CDR2 is SMNVEV (reference sequence). In DNA, the CDR3 is TGTGCCAGCAGTTCCGAAGTTAGGAACACTGAAGCTTTCTTT. Translating it yields CASSSEVRNTEAFF.

This clonotype was counted many times. CDR3 nucleotide sequence: TGTGCCAGCAGTTATGGTCCCGGGGCCTTCTCCTACAATGAGCAGTTCTTC. Protein: CASSYGPGAFSYNEQFF. The rearrangement uses TRBV6-2 or TRBV6-3 and TRBJ2-1; D may correspond to TRBD1 or TRBD2 (5 bases each). Germline V gene sequence: CDR1 MNHEY, CDR2 SVGEGT. Between the trimmed V and J ends, which lost 3 bases and 0 bases, there was a span of 15 bases. This CDR3 has 17 residues.

This clonotype was observed at least ten times. The chain has TRBV28 and TRBJ2-1, with 9 positions matching TRBD2. The J segment lost 2 bases and the V segment lost 5 bases, leaving 10 bases of the junction unmatched. Germline-derived CDR1 and CDR2 are MDHEN and SYDVKM. CDR3 length equals 17 residues. CDR3 coding DNA: TGTGCCAGCAGTCTCAGTAGCAGCGGGGGGCCCTACAATGAGCAGTTCTTC. It encodes CASSLSSSGGPYNEQFF. Combining the CDR3 with reference TRBV28 and TRBJ2-1 gives the whole variable domain DVKVTQSSRYLVKRTGEKVFLECVQDMDHENMFWYRQDPGLGLRLIYFSYDVKMKEKGDIPEGYSVSREKKERFSLILESASTNQTSMYLCASSLSSSGGPYNEQFFGPGTRLTVL.

This clonotype was detected a few times. This chain joins TRBV7-9 and TRBJ2-4, with D possibly matching TRBD1 (7 bases). The CDR3 covers 17 residues. The V end lost 7 bases, the J end lost 1 base, and 20 bases lay between the germline ends. Germline CDR1 is SEHNR and CDR2 is FQNEAQ (reference sequence). CDR3 DNA sequence: TGTGCCAGCACCTCGGAGGGGGCGGATACGGCCAAAAACATTCAGTACTTC. This encodes CASTSEGADTAKNIQYF. Together with reference TRBV7-9 and TRBJ2-4, the CDR3 gives the full variable domain: DTGVSQNPRHKITKRGQNVTFRCDPISEHNRLYWYRQTLGQGPEFLTYFQNEAQLEKSRLLSDRFSAERPKGSFSTLEIQRTEQGDSAMYLCASTSEGADTAKNIQYFGAGTRLSVL.

This chain uses TRBV24-1 with TRBJ2-3, with D hard to call. The CDR3 is 15 amino acids. The V gene lost 1 base and the J gene lost 3 bases, with 10 bases spanning the gap. CDR1 and CDR2 from the germline V gene are KGHDR and SFDVKD. CDR3 sequence: CATSDFGSVTDTQYF. CDR3 DNA sequence: TGTGCCACCAGTGATTTCGGGTCCGTGACAGATACGCAGTATTTT.

CDR3: CASKEDISNQPQHF. The DNA for the CDR3 is TGTGCCAGCAAAGAAGACATAAGCAATCAGCCCCAGCATTTT. The genes are TRBV2 and TRBJ1-5, with no clear D. This CDR3 comprises 14 residues. The germline V gene has CDR1 SNHLY and CDR2 FYNNEI. The germline V and J ends were trimmed by 7 bases and 1 base, with 11 bases remaining between them.

This clonotype came up a few times. The chain couples TRBV11-2 to TRBJ1-3; 8 positions match TRBD1. Germline V CDR1 and CDR2: SGHAT, FQNNGV. The CDR3 extends over 14 amino acids. V trimming: 5 bases; J trimming: 2 bases; junction bases outside the gene matches: 2. The CDR3, as DNA: TGTGCCAGCAGCACAGGGGGTACTGGAAACACCATATATTTT. Residues: CASSTGGTGNTIYF.

The chain joins TRBV15 to TRBJ2-2, with D possibly called TRBD1 or TRBD2 (5 bases each). CDR3 length: 16 amino acids. V was clipped by 0 bases and J by 0 bases, with 8 bases between them. Germline V lookup: CDR1 LNHNV, CDR2 YYDKDF (reference sequence). CDR3 nucleotide sequence: TGTGCCACCAGCAGAGATCAGGGACCGAACACCGGGGAGCTGTTTTTT. Translation gives CATSRDQGPNTGELFF. Based on the CDR3 plus reference TRBV15 and TRBJ2-2, the full variable domain is DAMVIQNPRYQVTQFGKPVTLSCSQTLNHNVMYWYQQKSSQAPKLLFHYYDKDFNNEADTPDNFQSRRPNTSFCFLDIRSPGLGDTAMYLCATSRDQGPNTGELFFGEGSRLTVL.

The chain carries TRBV5-1 and TRBJ1-1; tentative D call: TRBD1 (5 bases). The CDR3 sequence is 14 residues long. The germline CDR1 and CDR2 sequences are SGHRS and YFSETQ. Deletions cut 9 bases from V and 4 bases from J, with 19 bases between. The CDR3 protein is CATAVGAGSTEAFF. Written as DNA, the CDR3 is TGCGCCACCGCGGTTGGGGCGGGGAGCACTGAAGCTTTCTTT. Complete variable domain (other parts from reference TRBV5-1 and TRBJ1-1): KAGVTQTPRYLIKTRGQQVTLSCSPISGHRSVSWYQQTPGQGLQFLFEYFSETQRNKGNFPGRFSGRQFSNSRSEMNVSTLELGDSALYLCATAVGAGSTEAFFGQGTRLTVV.

The V and J genes are TRBV25-1 and TRBJ1-2; 8 bases map to TRBD1. This CDR3 comprises 13 residues. CDR1 is MGHDK and CDR2 is SYGVNS in the germline V gene. The J segment lost 4 bases and the V segment lost 7 bases, leaving 5 bases of the junction unmatched. CDR3 DNA sequence: TGTGCCAGCACAGGGACAGGCAGCTATGGCTACACCTTC. Translation: CASTGTGSYGYTF.

The table lists this clonotype with a few counts. The CDR3 protein is CASSYFPGRNTEAFF. The CDR3 region has the DNA TGTGCCAGCAGTTATTTTCCGGGACGAAACACTGAAGCTTTCTTT. V usage is TRBV12-3 or TRBV12-4 and J usage is TRBJ1-1; tentative D call: TRBD1 (5 bases). Trimming stripped 4 bases from V and 2 bases from J, with 14 bases between. This CDR3 spans 15 amino acids.

The rearrangement uses TRBV20-1 and TRBJ1-2; D is ambiguous. The CDR3 runs 13 residues. The V and J ends lost 6 bases and 6 bases respectively, with 17 bases between them. From germline, CDR1 is DFQATT and CDR2 SNEGSKA (reference sequence). The CDR3 sequence: CSALGDSRDGYTF. The CDR3 DNA sequence: TGCAGTGCCCTCGGTGATTCGAGGGATGGCTACACCTTC.

The V call is TRBV10-3, the J call TRBJ2-5; D is perhaps TRBD1 (6 bases). The V gene lost 0 bases and the J gene lost 5 bases, with 31 bases spanning the gap. This CDR3 has 21 amino acids. The V gene's germline CDR1 is ENHRY and CDR2 SYGVKD. The CDR3 protein is CAISESTGSNRARGEHETQYF. CDR3 bases: TGTGCCATCAGTGAGTCGACGGGGAGCAACAGGGCCAGAGGAGAACATGAGACCCAGTACTTC.

This clonotype was counted ten times or more. The CDR3 DNA reads TGTGCCAGCAGCTATGGCAGGTCCTACGAGCAGTACTTC. Translating gives CASSYGRSYEQYF. The V and J genes are TRBV7-6 and TRBJ2-7; no reliable D call. V lost 4 bases and J 1 base, leaving 8 bases between the germline ends. There are 13 residues in the CDR3. Per the germline V gene, CDR1 is SGHVS and CDR2 is FNYEAQ.